A single sample is the source of the 9 T cell receptor beta chains below, sequenced in a study of cytomegalovirus exposure and HLA in healthy donors. The PCR had 60 Vbeta and 13 Jbeta primers. Repertoires were generated with immunoSEQ multiplex PCR, while TCRdb's copy carries only in-frame clones and drops some. The table counts some 110,000 clones; 2% to 2.5% lies in the top ten. The sequencing input was PBMCs. These receptors all stem from a man aged 35 to 55 in good health and CMV-seronegative.

CDR3 sequence reads: CAKGLAVNTGELFF. Here the CDR3 DNA reads TGTGCCAAGGGACTAGCGGTCAACACCGGGGAGCTGTTTTTT. The genes are TRBV7-2 and TRBJ2-2; 11 positions agree with TRBD2. The germline gives CDR1 SGHTA, CDR2 FQGNSA. This CDR3 contains 14 residues. V shed 10 bases, J shed 2 bases, and the junction held 3 bases outside the gene matches.

The DNA of the CDR3 is TGCGCCAGCAGCTTGACAGGGGGCTTGGGCACTGAAGCTTTCTTT. Amino acids: CASSLTGGLGTEAFF. The chain is built from TRBV5-1 and TRBJ1-1; 9 bases match TRBD1. Germline loops: CDR1 SGHRS, CDR2 YFSETQ. The V and J ends lost 1 base and 4 bases, in that order; junction bases with no gene match: 5. CDR3 length: 15 residues.

The rearrangement joins TRBV4-3 to TRBJ2-7; 10 nucleotides match TRBD1. CDR3 length: 15 amino acids. Unmatched junction bases numbered 4, after V lost 0 bases and J lost 5 bases. Per germline, CDR1 LGHNA and CDR2 YSLEER. CDR3 bases: TGCGCCAGCAGCCAAGATTGGGGGACAGGGGACGAGCAGTACTTC. This gives the protein CASSQDWGTGDEQYF.

The chain combines TRBV7-9 with TRBJ2-7, with no clear D. V was cut by 1 base and J by 6 bases, with 7 bases left in between. The germline V gene has CDR1 SEHNR and CDR2 FQNEAQ (reference sequence). The CDR3 has 12 amino acids. CDR3 protein: CASSLEYSEQYF. The CDR3, as DNA: TGTGCCAGCAGCTTAGAATACTCCGAGCAGTACTTC. The full variable domain, completed using reference TRBV7-9 and TRBJ2-7, is DTGVSQNPRHKITKRGQNVTFRCDPISEHNRLYWYRQTLGQGPEFLTYFQNEAQLEKSRLLSDRFSAERPKGSFSTLEIQRTEQGDSAMYLCASSLEYSEQYFGPGTRLTVT.

The chain couples TRBV28 to TRBJ2-2; TRBD2 matches at 10 bases. Germline V lookup: CDR1 MDHEN, CDR2 SYDVKM. CDR3 length equals 16 residues. The V segment lost 0 bases and the J segment 4 bases; nucleotides outside the gene matches: 2. The DNA of the CDR3 is TGTGCCAGCAGTTTATGGGCTAGCGGGGGCACCGGGGAGCTGTTTTTT. Its protein product is CASSLWASGGTGELFF. Complete variable domain (other parts from reference TRBV28 and TRBJ2-2): DVKVTQSSRYLVKRTGEKVFLECVQDMDHENMFWYRQDPGLGLRLIYFSYDVKMKEKGDIPEGYSVSREKKERFSLILESASTNQTSMYLCASSLWASGGTGELFFGEGSRLTVL.

The chain couples TRBV5-6 to TRBJ2-5; D remains unclear. Trimming shortened V by 5 bases and J by 5 bases, and 13 bases separated the two germline ends. CDR3 length equals 13 residues. The germline V gene has CDR1 SGHDT and CDR2 YYEEEE. The CDR3 here is CASRPTGTETQYF. The CDR3, as DNA: TGTGCCAGCAGGCCGACGGGTACGGAGACCCAGTACTTC.

The chain combines TRBV19 with TRBJ2-5, with 8 bases lining up with TRBD2. The CDR3 sequence is 16 residues long. J gave up 3 bases and V 3 bases, and 9 bases lay outside the gene matches. Germline CDR1 is LNHDA and CDR2 is SQIVND (reference sequence). The CDR3 loop is CASSIGASGYKETQYF. For the CDR3, the DNA is TGTGCCAGTAGTATCGGGGCTAGCGGGTATAAAGAGACCCAGTACTTC.

V and J are TRBV11-3 and TRBJ2-7, with TRBD1 as a possible D gene (6 bases). V lost 5 bases to trimming and J lost 6 bases, with 17 bases between them. Germline CDR1 reads SGHNT; CDR2 reads YENEEA. The CDR3 is made up of 14 amino acids. In DNA, the CDR3 is TGTGCCAGCAGCGAAGACAGGCCAACCGGCGAGCAGTACTTC. Amino acids: CASSEDRPTGEQYF.

The chain has TRBV2 and TRBJ2-3; 12 bases line up with TRBD2. This CDR3 is 15 amino acids long. The junction had 9 bases not matched to a gene; V was cut back by 8 bases and J by 6 bases. Germline V gene lookup returns CDR1 SNHLY and CDR2 FYNNEI. The CDR3 region is CASRPGLAGFDTQYF. The CDR3 DNA is TGTGCCAGCCGACCGGGACTAGCGGGCTTTGATACGCAGTATTTT.